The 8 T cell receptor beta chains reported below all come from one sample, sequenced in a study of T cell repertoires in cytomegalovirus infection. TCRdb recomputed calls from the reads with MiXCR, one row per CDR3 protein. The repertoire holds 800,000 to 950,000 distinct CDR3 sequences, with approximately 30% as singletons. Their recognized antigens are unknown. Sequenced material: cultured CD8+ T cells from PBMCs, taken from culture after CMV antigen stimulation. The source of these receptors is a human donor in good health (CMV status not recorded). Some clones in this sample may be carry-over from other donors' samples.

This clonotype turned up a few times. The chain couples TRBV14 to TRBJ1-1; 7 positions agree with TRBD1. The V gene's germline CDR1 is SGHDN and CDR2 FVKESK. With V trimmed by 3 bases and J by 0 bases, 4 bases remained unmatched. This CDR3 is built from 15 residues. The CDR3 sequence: CASSQRTGMNTEAFF. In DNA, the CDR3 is TGTGCCAGCAGCCAGAGGACAGGTATGAACACTGAAGCTTTCTTT.

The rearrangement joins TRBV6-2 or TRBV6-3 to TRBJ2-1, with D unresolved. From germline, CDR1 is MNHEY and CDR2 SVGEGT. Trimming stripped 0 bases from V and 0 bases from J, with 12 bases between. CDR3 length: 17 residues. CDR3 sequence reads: CASSYSRLTSSYNEQFF. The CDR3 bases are TGTGCCAGCAGTTACTCGAGGCTTACCTCCTCCTACAATGAGCAGTTCTTC.

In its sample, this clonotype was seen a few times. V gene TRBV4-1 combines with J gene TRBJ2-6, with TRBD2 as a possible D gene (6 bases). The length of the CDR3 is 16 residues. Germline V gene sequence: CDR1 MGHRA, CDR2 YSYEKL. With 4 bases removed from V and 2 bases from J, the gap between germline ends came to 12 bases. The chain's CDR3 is CASSLLVAAGANVLTF. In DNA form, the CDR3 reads TGCGCCAGCAGCCTTTTAGTAGCGGCTGGGGCCAACGTCCTGACTTTC.

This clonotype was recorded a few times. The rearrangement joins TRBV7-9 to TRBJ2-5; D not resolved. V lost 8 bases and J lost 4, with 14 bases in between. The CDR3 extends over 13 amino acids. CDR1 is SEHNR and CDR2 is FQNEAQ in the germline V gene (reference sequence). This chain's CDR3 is CASVSKIAETQYF. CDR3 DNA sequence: TGTGCCAGCGTTTCCAAGATAGCAGAGACCCAGTACTTC. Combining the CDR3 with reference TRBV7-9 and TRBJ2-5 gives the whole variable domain DTGVSQNPRHKITKRGQNVTFRCDPISEHNRLYWYRQTLGQGPEFLTYFQNEAQLEKSRLLSDRFSAERPKGSFSTLEIQRTEQGDSAMYLCASVSKIAETQYFGPGTRLLVL.

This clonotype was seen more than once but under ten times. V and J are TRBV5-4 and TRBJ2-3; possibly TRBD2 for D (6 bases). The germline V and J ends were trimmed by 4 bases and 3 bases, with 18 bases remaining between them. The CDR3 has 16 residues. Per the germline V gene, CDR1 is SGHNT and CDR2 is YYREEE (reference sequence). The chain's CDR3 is CASSPGRSLGTDTQYF. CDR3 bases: TGTGCCAGCAGCCCCGGGAGAAGCCTGGGGACAGATACGCAGTATTTT. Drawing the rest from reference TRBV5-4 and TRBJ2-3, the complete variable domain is ETGVTQSPTHLIKTRGQQVTLRCSSQSGHNTVSWYQQALGQGPQFIFQYYREEENGRGNFPPRFSGLQFPNYSSELNVNALELDDSALYLCASSPGRSLGTDTQYFGPGTRLTVL.

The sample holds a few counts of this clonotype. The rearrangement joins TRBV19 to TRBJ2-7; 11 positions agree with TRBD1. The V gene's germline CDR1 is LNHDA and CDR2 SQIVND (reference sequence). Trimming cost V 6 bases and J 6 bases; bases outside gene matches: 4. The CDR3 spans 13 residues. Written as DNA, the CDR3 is TGTGCCAGTAGACCGGGACAGGGGGGCGAGCAGTACGTC. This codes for CASRPGQGGEQYV.

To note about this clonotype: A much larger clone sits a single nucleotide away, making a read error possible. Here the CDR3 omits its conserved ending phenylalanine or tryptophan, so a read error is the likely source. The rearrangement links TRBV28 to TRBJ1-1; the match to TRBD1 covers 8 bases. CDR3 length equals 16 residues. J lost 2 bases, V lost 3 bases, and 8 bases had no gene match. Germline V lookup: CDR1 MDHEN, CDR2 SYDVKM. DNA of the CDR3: TGTGCCAGCAGTTTGGGACTGACAGGGGTCAACACTGAAGCTTTCATT. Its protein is CASSLGLTGVNTEAFI.

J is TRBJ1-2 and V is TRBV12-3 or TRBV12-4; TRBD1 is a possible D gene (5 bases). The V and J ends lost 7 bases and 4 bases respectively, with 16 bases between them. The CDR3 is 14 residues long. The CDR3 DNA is TGTGCCAGCACCCCGGGACCGTCAACCTATGGCTACACCTTC. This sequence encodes CASTPGPSTYGYTF.